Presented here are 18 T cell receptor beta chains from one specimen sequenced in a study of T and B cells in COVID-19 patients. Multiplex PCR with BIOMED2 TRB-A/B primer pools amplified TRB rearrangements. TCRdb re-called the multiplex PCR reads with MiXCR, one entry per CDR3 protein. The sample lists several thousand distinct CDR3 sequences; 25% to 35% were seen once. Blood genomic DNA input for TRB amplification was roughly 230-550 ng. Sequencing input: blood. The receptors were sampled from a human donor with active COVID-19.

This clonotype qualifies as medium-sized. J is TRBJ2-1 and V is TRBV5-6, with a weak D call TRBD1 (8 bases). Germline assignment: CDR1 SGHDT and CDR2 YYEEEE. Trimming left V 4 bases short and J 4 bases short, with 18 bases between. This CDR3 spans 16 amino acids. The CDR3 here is CASSTYRGGIYNEQFF. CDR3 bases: TGTGCCAGCAGCACTTACAGGGGGGGGATTTACAATGAGCAGTTCTTC.

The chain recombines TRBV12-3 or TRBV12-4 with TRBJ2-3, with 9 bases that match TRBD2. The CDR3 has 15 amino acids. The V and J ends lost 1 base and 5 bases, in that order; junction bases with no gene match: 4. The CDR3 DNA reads TGTGCCAGCAGTTTAGAGCGGGGGGAAGGAGATACGCAGTATTTT. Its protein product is CASSLERGEGDTQYF.

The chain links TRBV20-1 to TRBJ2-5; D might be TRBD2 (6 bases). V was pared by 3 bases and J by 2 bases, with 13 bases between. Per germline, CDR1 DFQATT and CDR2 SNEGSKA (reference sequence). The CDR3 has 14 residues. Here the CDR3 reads CSASTVGGQETQYF. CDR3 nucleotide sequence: TGCAGTGCTAGTACGGTGGGGGGACAAGAGACCCAGTACTTC.

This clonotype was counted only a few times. The CDR3 protein is CASSARTGDQPQHF. The DNA of the CDR3 is TGTGCCAGCAGTGCCCGGACAGGGGATCAGCCCCAGCATTTT. The chain has TRBV12-3 or TRBV12-4 and TRBJ1-5; 9 bases line up with TRBD1. With V trimmed by 5 bases and J by 5 bases, 4 bases remained unmatched. CDR3 size: 14 residues.

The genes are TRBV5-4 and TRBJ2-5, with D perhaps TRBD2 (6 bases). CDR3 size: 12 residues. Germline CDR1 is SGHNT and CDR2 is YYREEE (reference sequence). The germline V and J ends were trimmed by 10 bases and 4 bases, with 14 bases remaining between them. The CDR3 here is CAGGGGSETQYF. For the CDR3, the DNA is TGTGCCGGTGGGGGAGGATCAGAGACCCAGTACTTC.

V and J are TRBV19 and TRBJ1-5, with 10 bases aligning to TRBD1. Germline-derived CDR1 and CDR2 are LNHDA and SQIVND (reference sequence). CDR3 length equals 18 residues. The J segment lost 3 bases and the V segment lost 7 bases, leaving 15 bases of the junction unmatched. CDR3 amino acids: CASNPGQGRCRDNQPQHF. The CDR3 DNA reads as TGTGCCAGTAATCCGGGACAGGGGAGGTGCCGTGACAATCAGCCCCAGCATTTT.

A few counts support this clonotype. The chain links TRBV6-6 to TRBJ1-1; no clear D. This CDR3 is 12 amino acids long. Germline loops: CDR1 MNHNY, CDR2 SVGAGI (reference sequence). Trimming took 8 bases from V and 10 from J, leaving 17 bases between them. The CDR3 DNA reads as TGTGCCAGCGGGTGGGGAAACGGCCGAGCTTTCTTT. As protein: CASGWGNGRAFF.

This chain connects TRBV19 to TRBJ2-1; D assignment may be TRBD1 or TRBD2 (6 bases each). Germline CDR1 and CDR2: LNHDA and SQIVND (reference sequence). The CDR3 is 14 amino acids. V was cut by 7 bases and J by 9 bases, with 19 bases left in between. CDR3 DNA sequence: TGTGCCAGTATAGGGGGGCGCTTTGTGTTTGAGCAGTTCTTC. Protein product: CASIGGRFVFEQFF.

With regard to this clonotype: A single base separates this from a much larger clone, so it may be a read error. Here the CDR3 reads CASSYKGYEQYV. The CDR3 DNA sequence: TGTGCCAGCAGTTACAAAGGCTACGAGCAGTACGTC. This chain joins TRBV6-5 and TRBJ2-7; D remains unclear. Trimming shortened V by 2 bases and J by 3 bases, and 5 bases separated the two germline ends. There are 12 residues in the CDR3. CDR1 and CDR2 (germline): MNHEY, SVGAGI.

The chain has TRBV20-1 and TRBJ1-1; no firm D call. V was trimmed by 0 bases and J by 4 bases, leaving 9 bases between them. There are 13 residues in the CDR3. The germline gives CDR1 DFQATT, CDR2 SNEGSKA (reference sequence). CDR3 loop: CSARDNVGTEAFF. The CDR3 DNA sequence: TGCAGTGCTAGAGATAACGTGGGCACTGAAGCTTTCTTT.

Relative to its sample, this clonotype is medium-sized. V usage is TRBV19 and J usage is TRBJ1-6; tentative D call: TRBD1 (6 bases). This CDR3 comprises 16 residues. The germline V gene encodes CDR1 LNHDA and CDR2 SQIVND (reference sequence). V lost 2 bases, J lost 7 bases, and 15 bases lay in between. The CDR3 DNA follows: TGTGCCAGTAGTATATGGTACAGGGTGGACAATTCACCCCTCCACTTT. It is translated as CASSIWYRVDNSPLHF.

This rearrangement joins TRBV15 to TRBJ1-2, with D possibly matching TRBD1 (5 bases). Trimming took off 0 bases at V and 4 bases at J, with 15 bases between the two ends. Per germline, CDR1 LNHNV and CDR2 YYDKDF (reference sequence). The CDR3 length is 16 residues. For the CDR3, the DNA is TGTGCCACCAGCAGAGATTTGGGGGGTTTGGGCTATGGCTACACCTTC. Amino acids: CATSRDLGGLGYGYTF.

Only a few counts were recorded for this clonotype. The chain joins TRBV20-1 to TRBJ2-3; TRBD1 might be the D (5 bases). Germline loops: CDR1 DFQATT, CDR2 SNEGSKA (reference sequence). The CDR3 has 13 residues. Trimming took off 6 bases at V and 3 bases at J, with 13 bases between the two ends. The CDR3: CSAKGEGTDTQYF. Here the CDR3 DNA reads TGCAGTGCGAAAGGGGAAGGGACAGATACGCAGTATTTT.

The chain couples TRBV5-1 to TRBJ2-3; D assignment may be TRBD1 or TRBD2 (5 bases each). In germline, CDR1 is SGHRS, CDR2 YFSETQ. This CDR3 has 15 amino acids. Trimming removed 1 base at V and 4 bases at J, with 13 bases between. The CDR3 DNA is TGCGCCAGCAGCTTGTGGGGGATTAGCGCAGATACGCAGTATTTT. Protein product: CASSLWGISADTQYF. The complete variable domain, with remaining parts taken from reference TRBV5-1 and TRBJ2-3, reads KAGVTQTPRYLIKTRGQQVTLSCSPISGHRSVSWYQQTPGQGLQFLFEYFSETQRNKGNFPGRFSGRQFSNSRSEMNVSTLELGDSALYLCASSLWGISADTQYFGPGTRLTVL.

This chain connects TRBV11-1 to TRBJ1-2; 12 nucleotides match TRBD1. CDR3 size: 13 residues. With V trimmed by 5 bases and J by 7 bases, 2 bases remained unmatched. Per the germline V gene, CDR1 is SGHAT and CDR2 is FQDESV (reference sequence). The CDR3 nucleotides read TGTGCCAGCAGCCGGGACAGGGGGCTTGGCTACACCTTC. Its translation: CASSRDRGLGYTF.

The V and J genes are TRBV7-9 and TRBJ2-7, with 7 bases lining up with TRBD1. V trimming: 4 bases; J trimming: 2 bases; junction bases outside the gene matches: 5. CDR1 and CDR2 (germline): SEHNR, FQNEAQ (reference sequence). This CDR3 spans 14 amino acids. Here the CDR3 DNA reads TGTGCCAGCAGCTCCCAACAGGGGACCTACGAGCAGTACTTC. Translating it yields CASSSQQGTYEQYF.

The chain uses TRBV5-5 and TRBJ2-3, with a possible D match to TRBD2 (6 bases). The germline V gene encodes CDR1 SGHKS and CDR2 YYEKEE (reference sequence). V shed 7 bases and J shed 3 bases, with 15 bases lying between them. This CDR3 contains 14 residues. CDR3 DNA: TGTGCCAGCGGGGGTGGGCTAGCGACAGATACGCAGTATTTT. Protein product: CASGGGLATDTQYF.

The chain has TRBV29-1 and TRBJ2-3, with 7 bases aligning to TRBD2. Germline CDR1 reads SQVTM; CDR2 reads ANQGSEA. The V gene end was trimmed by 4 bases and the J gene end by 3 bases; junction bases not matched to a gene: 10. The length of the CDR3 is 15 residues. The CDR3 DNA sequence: TGCAGCGTTGGAGTTGCGGGGGTTGGTACAGATACGCAGTATTTT. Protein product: CSVGVAGVGTDTQYF.